Presented here are 32 T cell receptor beta chains from one specimen sequenced in a study of T-cell reconstitution after alpha-beta-depleted transplantation in children. Unique molecular identifiers were incorporated into the prepared TCRbeta library. One entry per CDR3 protein, called by TCRdb with MiXCR from the PCR reads. The sample has a few hundred thousand distinct CDR3 sequences; around 10% are singletons. The starting material was peripheral blood, obtained 180 days after TCRalphabeta/CD19-depleted stem cell transplant. The receptor set was obtained from a male patient under 10 years old who had a stem cell transplant for chronic granulomatous disease, so the T cells may come from the graft donor.

This clonotype was counted at least ten times. The chain links TRBV20-1 to TRBJ2-1, with 10 bases lining up with TRBD2. The V gene end was trimmed by 1 base and the J gene end by 9 bases; junction bases not matched to a gene: 12. This CDR3 comprises 16 residues. Germline V gene sequence: CDR1 DFQATT, CDR2 SNEGSKA (reference sequence). DNA of the CDR3: TGCAGTGCTAGAGTGGTGTTGGGACTAGCGAGAACTGAGCAGTTCTTC. As protein: CSARVVLGLARTEQFF.

This clonotype occurred many times. The genes are TRBV7-2 and TRBJ2-7, with D perhaps matching TRBD1 (6 bases). V lost 1 base and J lost 0, with 16 bases in between. This CDR3 has 17 residues. The germline gives CDR1 SGHTA, CDR2 FQGNSA. The CDR3 is CASSLVVAQDSSYEQYF. The CDR3 nucleotides are TGTGCCAGCAGCTTAGTCGTGGCACAGGACAGCTCCTACGAGCAGTACTTC.

The sample holds many counts of this clonotype. The chain uses TRBV2 and TRBJ2-7; D may match TRBD1 or TRBD2 (5 bases each). This CDR3 is 11 amino acids long. The germline V and J ends were trimmed by 8 bases and 6 bases, with 11 bases remaining between them. Per germline, CDR1 SNHLY and CDR2 FYNNEI. The CDR3 spells CASRGRVEQYF. As DNA, the CDR3 is TGTGCCAGCCGGGGCCGGGTCGAGCAGTACTTC. Together with reference TRBV2 and TRBJ2-7, the CDR3 gives the full variable domain: EPEVTQTPSHQVTQMGQEVILRCVPISNHLYFYWYRQILGQKVEFLVSFYNNEISEKSEIFDDQFSVERPDGSNFTLKIRSTKLEDSAMYFCASRGRVEQYFGPGTRLTVT.

This clonotype was seen many times. This chain links TRBV7-8 with TRBJ1-1; no definite D call. The CDR3 runs to 14 residues. V dropped 2 bases and J dropped 3 bases, with 10 bases sitting between them. Germline values: CDR1 SGHVS, CDR2 FQNEAQ. In DNA form, the CDR3 reads TGTGCCAGCAGCTTAAGGGTGAAGGACACTGAAGCTTTCTTT. This encodes CASSLRVKDTEAFF.

This chain connects TRBV9 to TRBJ2-5; D possibly matches TRBD1 or TRBD2 (6 bases each). The CDR3 consists of 15 residues. V shed 4 bases and J shed 5 bases, with 18 bases lying between them. Germline V gives CDR1 SGDLS, CDR2 YYNGEE. In DNA form, the CDR3 reads TGTGCCAGCAGCTTCGGGGGCCGGCCGGTGGAGACCCAGTACTTC. Its translation is CASSFGGRPVETQYF. Filled out from reference TRBV9 and TRBJ2-5, the complete variable domain reads DSGVTQTPKHLITATGQRVTLRCSPRSGDLSVYWYQQSLDQGLQFLIQYYNGEERAKGNILERFSAQQFPDLHSELNLSSLELGDSALYFCASSFGGRPVETQYFGPGTRLLVL.

This clonotype is medium-sized (0.01 to 0.1%). This chain joins TRBV5-1 and TRBJ1-1; D ambiguous. The V gene lost 1 base and the J gene lost 3 bases, with 10 bases spanning the gap. CDR1 and CDR2 (germline): SGHRS, YFSETQ. The CDR3 length is 14 residues. The CDR3 region is CASSLFGRDTEAFF. In nucleotides, the CDR3 is TGCGCCAGCAGCTTGTTTGGGAGAGACACTGAAGCTTTCTTT.

In this sample, this clonotype turned up many times. This chain links TRBV6-5 with TRBJ2-1, with a weak D call TRBD2 (6 bases). The CDR3 covers 14 residues. The V and J ends lost 4 bases and 3 bases respectively, with 10 bases between them. Germline V gene lookup returns CDR1 MNHEY and CDR2 SVGAGI. The CDR3 protein is CASSSFSGYNEQFF. The CDR3 DNA follows: TGTGCCAGCAGTTCCTTTAGCGGCTACAATGAGCAGTTCTTC.

The genes are TRBV28 and TRBJ2-1, with D perhaps TRBD1 (5 bases). The CDR3 has 10 residues. The V and J ends lost 10 bases and 10 bases respectively, with 11 bases between them. Germline CDR1 MDHEN, CDR2 SYDVKM. The CDR3, as DNA: TGTGCCACATCGGACACCGAGCAGTTCTTC. Its protein product is CATSDTEQFF.

This clonotype was recorded at least ten times. This chain uses TRBV6-1 with TRBJ1-2, with D tentatively TRBD1 (5 bases). Germline V lookup: CDR1 MNHNS, CDR2 SASEGT. The CDR3 is made up of 16 amino acids. V gave up 7 bases and J gave up 1 base, with 19 bases separating them. Written as DNA, the CDR3 is TGTGCCAGCATCCGGAGGGGCTCAGCTGTTAACTATGGCTACACCTTC. It translates to CASIRRGSAVNYGYTF.

In its sample, this clonotype was seen many times. The genes are TRBV13 and TRBJ1-1; D is unresolved. The CDR3 runs 15 residues. Germline V gives CDR1 PRHDT, CDR2 FYEKMQ (reference sequence). V lost 0 bases and J 5 bases, leaving 13 bases between the germline ends. CDR3: CASSLGARRGTEAFF. In DNA, the CDR3 is TGTGCCAGCAGCTTAGGGGCGAGGCGGGGAACTGAAGCTTTCTTT.

This rearrangement joins TRBV27 to TRBJ2-5, with D maybe TRBD1 (6 bases). Germline assignment: CDR1 MNHEY and CDR2 SMNVEV (reference sequence). The length of the CDR3 is 15 residues. V shed 5 bases and J shed 0 bases, with 13 bases lying between them. CDR3 sequence reads: CASSPGTQYQETQYF. The CDR3 coding sequence is TGTGCCAGCAGTCCCGGGACACAGTACCAAGAGACCCAGTACTTC.

There are many counts of this clonotype. V and J are TRBV10-1 and TRBJ2-3, with TRBD2 matching over 9 bases. CDR3 length equals 16 residues. V gave up 0 bases and J gave up 4 bases; unmatched junction bases: 5. CDR1 is WNHNN, CDR2 SYGVQD, per germline (reference sequence). The DNA for the CDR3 is TGCGCCAGCAGTGAGTCGGGCGGGAGGGCCTCAGATACGCAGTATTTT. It encodes CASSESGGRASDTQYF.

This clonotype appeared many times. The gene calls are TRBV5-5 and TRBJ2-7, with TRBD1 matching over 9 bases. The CDR3 length is 14 residues. The germline CDR1 and CDR2 sequences are SGHKS and YYEKEE (reference sequence). V was pared by 4 bases and J by 0 bases, with 2 bases of the junction left unmatched. The CDR3 loop is CASSRQGVSYEQYF. The CDR3 nucleotides read TGTGCCAGCAGCCGACAGGGGGTCTCCTACGAGCAGTACTTC.

There are many counts of this clonotype. This chain links TRBV3-1 with TRBJ2-3; D gene uncertain. V shed 2 bases and J shed 0 bases, with 12 bases lying between them. Germline V gene data show CDR1 as LGHDT and CDR2 as YNNKEL (reference sequence). This CDR3 spans 16 amino acids. CDR3 sequence (DNA): TGTGCCAGCAGCCAATTTCCAGCCCAGAGCACAGATACGCAGTATTTT. Translation: CASSQFPAQSTDTQYF.

Ten or more counts support this clonotype. The chain is built from TRBV9 and TRBJ2-6; D remains ambiguous. CDR1 is SGDLS, CDR2 YYNGEE, per germline. The CDR3 sequence is 17 residues long. Deletions cut 2 bases from V and 0 bases from J, with 12 bases between. CDR3 DNA: TGTGCCAGCAGCGTCTTGTCGGGCGGCTCTGGGGCCAACGTCCTGACTTTC. It is translated as CASSVLSGGSGANVLTF. The full variable domain, rest sourced from reference TRBV9 and TRBJ2-6, is DSGVTQTPKHLITATGQRVTLRCSPRSGDLSVYWYQQSLDQGLQFLIQYYNGEERAKGNILERFSAQQFPDLHSELNLSSLELGDSALYFCASSVLSGGSGANVLTFGAGSRLTVL.

This clonotype has a count of ten or more. The chain combines TRBV7-2 with TRBJ2-7; the match to TRBD2 covers 10 bases. V dropped 3 bases and J dropped 5; count of bases not matched to a gene: 7. The CDR3 totals 15 residues. Germline V gene data show CDR1 as SGHTA and CDR2 as FQGNSA. The CDR3 DNA follows: TGTGCCAGCAGCTTTACAGCGGGAGGGCGTAACGAGCAGTACTTC. As protein: CASSFTAGGRNEQYF. The whole variable domain, filled in from reference TRBV7-2 and TRBJ2-7, reads GAGVSQSPSNKVTEKGKDVELRCDPISGHTALYWYRQSLGQGLEFLIYFQGNSAPDKSGLPSDRFSAERTGGSVSTLTIQRTQQEDSAVYLCASSFTAGGRNEQYFGPGTRLTVT.

This clonotype was seen at least ten times. The rearrangement links TRBV28 to TRBJ2-2; 7 bases line up with TRBD2. The length of the CDR3 is 17 residues. Per germline, CDR1 MDHEN and CDR2 SYDVKM. V was pared by 10 bases and J by 3 bases, with 17 bases of the junction left unmatched. The DNA of the CDR3 is TGTGCCACAGCTCCCTACATTTCGGGGGGTGACACCGGGGAGCTGTTTTTT. Translating gives CATAPYISGGDTGELFF.

The table lists this clonotype with many counts. The genes are TRBV12-3 or TRBV12-4 and TRBJ2-3; the D is unclear. Trimming shortened V by 5 bases and J by 6 bases, and 9 bases separated the two germline ends. This CDR3 has 12 residues. The CDR3 DNA sequence: TGTGCCAGCAGTCCCCGGTGGGATACGCAGTATTTT. This sequence encodes CASSPRWDTQYF.

As regards this clonotype: A much larger clone differs by one base, so this may be a read error. This chain uses TRBV20-1 with TRBJ2-2, with D hard to call. This CDR3 region has 14 residues. Germline CDR1 reads DFQATT; CDR2 reads SNEGSKA (reference sequence). Trimming took 3 bases from V and 7 from J, leaving 15 bases between them. The CDR3 loop is CSASSGRPIGELFF. The CDR3 DNA is TGCAGTGCTAGTTCGGGCAGGCCCATCGGGGAGCTGTTTTTT.

This clonotype was detected ten times or more. V gene TRBV12-3 or TRBV12-4 combines with J gene TRBJ1-5, with 8 positions matching TRBD1. This CDR3 has 20 residues. V shed 0 bases and J 9 bases; nucleotides not matched to a gene: 22. CDR3 in DNA: TGTGCCAGCAGTTTAGCCTATAGGATTGGCCGGGACAGGCTAACATGGCCCCAGCATTTT. Protein: CASSLAYRIGRDRLTWPQHF.

This clonotype has ten or more counts. The chain couples TRBV13 to TRBJ2-3, with D maybe TRBD1 (7 bases). Germline V CDR1 and CDR2: PRHDT, FYEKMQ (reference sequence). V was shortened by 2 bases and J by 10 bases, with 22 bases between the two germline ends. This CDR3 is 16 amino acids long. The CDR3 protein is CASSLRGTASLGAQYF. The DNA for the CDR3 is TGTGCCAGCAGCTTACGCGGGACAGCTTCCCTCGGCGCGCAGTATTTT. The full variable domain, completed using reference TRBV13 and TRBJ2-3, is AAGVIQSPRHLIKEKRETATLKCYPIPRHDTVYWYQQGPGQDPQFLISFYEKMQSDKGSIPDRFSAQQFSDYHSELNMSSLELGDSALYFCASSLRGTASLGAQYFGPGTRLTVL.

There are many counts of this clonotype. The chain joins TRBV29-1 to TRBJ2-1, with 11 bases that match TRBD2. Germline V gives CDR1 SQVTM, CDR2 ANQGSEA. This CDR3 comprises 14 residues. The J segment lost 4 bases and the V segment lost 4 bases, leaving 3 bases of the junction unmatched. CDR3 nucleotide sequence: TGCAGCGTTGTCGGGACTAGCGGTTACAATGAGCAGTTCTTC. Translated: CSVVGTSGYNEQFF.

The table lists this clonotype with many counts. The chain has TRBV6-1 and TRBJ2-2, with 11 positions matching TRBD1. Germline V CDR1 and CDR2: MNHNS, SASEGT. This CDR3 is 16 amino acids long. V was clipped by 6 bases and J by 2 bases; unmatched bases: 5. The CDR3 sequence is CASRLGQGANTGELFF. As DNA, the CDR3 is TGTGCCAGCAGACTAGGACAGGGGGCTAACACCGGGGAGCTGTTTTTT.

This sequence joins TRBV12-3 or TRBV12-4 and TRBJ2-1; 9 bases map to TRBD1. The V gene end was trimmed by 6 bases and the J gene end by 1 base; junction bases not matched to a gene: 7. This CDR3 is 16 amino acids long. The CDR3 region is CASRGQGLISYNEQFF. In DNA form, the CDR3 reads TGTGCCAGCAGGGGACAGGGATTAATATCCTACAATGAGCAGTTCTTC.

This clonotype was observed many times. This CDR3 is CASSLGRGLYEQYF. CDR3 nucleotide sequence: TGTGCCAGCAGCTTGGGGAGGGGCCTATACGAGCAGTACTTC. The J gene is TRBJ2-7, the V gene TRBV5-6, with a weak D call TRBD2 (6 bases). This CDR3 is built from 14 residues. V was clipped by 0 bases and J by 4 bases, with 11 bases between them. Per germline, CDR1 SGHDT and CDR2 YYEEEE.

This clonotype was counted ten times or more. The rearrangement uses TRBV24-1 and TRBJ2-1; 13 bases align to TRBD2. V shed 3 bases and J 2 bases; nucleotides not matched to a gene: 3. Germline V lookup: CDR1 KGHDR, CDR2 SFDVKD. CDR3 length equals 17 residues. CDR3 DNA: TGTGCCACCAGTGATACAACTAGCGGGGGGGCCTACAATGAGCAGTTCTTC. Its protein product is CATSDTTSGGAYNEQFF.

Regarding this clonotype: This may stem from a read error, because a much larger clone lies one nucleotide away. The V call is TRBV12-3 or TRBV12-4, the J call TRBJ1-5; D perhaps matches TRBD1 (6 bases). The CDR3 loop spans 14 amino acids. With 3 bases removed from V and 6 bases from J, the gap between germline ends came to 12 bases. CDR3 nucleotide sequence: TGTGCCAGCAGTTTCGACAGGTACCCTCAGCCCCAGCATTTT. It codes for CASSFDRYPQPQHF.

This clonotype was seen repeatedly, ten times or more. The V call is TRBV4-3, the J call TRBJ1-1; D not certain. CDR1 is LGHNA and CDR2 is YSLEER in the germline V gene. Trimming cost V 1 base and J 4 bases, with 10 bases left between them. The CDR3 extends over 14 amino acids. CDR3 in amino acids: CASSQGIVATEAFF. The CDR3 nucleotides are TGCGCCAGCAGCCAAGGAATTGTGGCCACTGAAGCTTTCTTT.

The chain employs TRBV3-1 and TRBJ2-5, with 7 bases identical to TRBD2. This CDR3 has 18 residues. V shed 11 bases and J 2 bases; nucleotides not matched to a gene: 23. From germline, CDR1 is LGHDT and CDR2 YNNKEL (reference sequence). CDR3 loop: CASCQVWLPAGRQETQYF. The CDR3 coding sequence is TGTGCCTCCTGCCAAGTTTGGTTGCCAGCGGGGAGACAAGAGACCCAGTACTTC.

There are many counts of this clonotype. The chain recombines TRBV5-1 with TRBJ2-7; TRBD1 matches 9 bases. Germline loops: CDR1 SGHRS, CDR2 YFSETQ. V was clipped by 0 bases and J by 5 bases; unmatched bases: 3. This CDR3 is built from 14 residues. The chain's CDR3 is CASSLGTGGDEQYF. The DNA of the CDR3 is TGCGCCAGCAGCTTGGGCACAGGGGGCGACGAGCAGTACTTC. The entire variable domain, with the rest obtained from reference TRBV5-1 and TRBJ2-7, is as follows: KAGVTQTPRYLIKTRGQQVTLSCSPISGHRSVSWYQQTPGQGLQFLFEYFSETQRNKGNFPGRFSGRQFSNSRSEMNVSTLELGDSALYLCASSLGTGGDEQYFGPGTRLTVT.

The V call is TRBV19, the J call TRBJ2-1; weak D call: TRBD2 (6 bases). Between the trimmed V and J ends, which lost 1 base and 3 bases, there was a span of 10 bases. This CDR3 spans 15 amino acids. The V gene's germline CDR1 is LNHDA and CDR2 SQIVND (reference sequence). The CDR3 loop is CASSIVPSDYNEQFF. The DNA for the CDR3 is TGTGCCAGTAGTATAGTTCCTAGCGACTACAATGAGCAGTTCTTC. The full variable domain, with the rest looked up from reference TRBV19 and TRBJ2-1, is DGGITQSPKYLFRKEGQNVTLSCEQNLNHDAMYWYRQDPGQGLRLIYYSQIVNDFQKGDIAEGYSVSREKKESFPLTVTSAQKNPTAFYLCASSIVPSDYNEQFFGPGTRLTVL.

This clonotype was seen ten or more times. J is TRBJ2-3 and V is TRBV7-9; D remains ambiguous. V shed 3 bases and J shed 6 bases, with 4 bases lying between them. This CDR3 contains 11 residues. Looked up from germline, CDR1 is SEHNR and CDR2 is FQNEAQ (reference sequence). CDR3 region: CASSFADTQYF. The CDR3 nucleotides are TGTGCCAGCAGCTTTGCTGATACGCAGTATTTT.